This T cell receptor (beta chain) was captured by sequencing in a study of identical twins. With 5 bases removed from V and 9 bases from J, the gap between germline ends came to 27 bases. This CDR3 comprises 17 residues. CDR1 and CDR2 from the germline V gene are SGHRS and YFSETQ. A template switching step contributed a universal primer site, while unique molecular identifiers were present in the cDNA. TCRdb used MiXCR to reprocess the 5' RACE reads, holding one entry per CDR3 protein. The sample has around 1.7 million distinct CDR3 sequences; roughly a third are singletons. Study-level points and caveats: Analyses of zero insertions could, in part, be confounded by invariant MAIT and iNKT cells. In drawing conclusions, the study used cross-sectional statistical analysis and did not follow the same donors.

This clonotype occurred a few times. Antigen unknown. Material for sequencing was cord blood. The J gene is TRBJ2-1, the V gene TRBV5-1; D is possibly TRBD2 (6 bases). The clonotype comes from a newborn girl in good health. CDR3 amino acids: CASSSYRDSYLWGEQFF. The CDR3, as DNA: TGCGCCAGCAGTTCCTACCGGGACTCCTATCTCTGGGGTGAGCAGTTCTTC.